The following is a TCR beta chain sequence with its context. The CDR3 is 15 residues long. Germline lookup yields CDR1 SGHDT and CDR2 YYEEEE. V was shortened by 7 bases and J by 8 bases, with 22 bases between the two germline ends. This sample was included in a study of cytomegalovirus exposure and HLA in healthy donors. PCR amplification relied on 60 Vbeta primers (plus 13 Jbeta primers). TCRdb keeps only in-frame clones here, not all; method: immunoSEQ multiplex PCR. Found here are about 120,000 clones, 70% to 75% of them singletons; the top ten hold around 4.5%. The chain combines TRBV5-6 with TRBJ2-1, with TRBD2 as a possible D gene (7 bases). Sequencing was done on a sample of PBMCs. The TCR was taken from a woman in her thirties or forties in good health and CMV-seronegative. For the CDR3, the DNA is TGTGCCAGCGGATTGGGGGCGGGAGTGCGGTATGAGCAGTTCTTC. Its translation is CASGLGAGVRYEQFF.